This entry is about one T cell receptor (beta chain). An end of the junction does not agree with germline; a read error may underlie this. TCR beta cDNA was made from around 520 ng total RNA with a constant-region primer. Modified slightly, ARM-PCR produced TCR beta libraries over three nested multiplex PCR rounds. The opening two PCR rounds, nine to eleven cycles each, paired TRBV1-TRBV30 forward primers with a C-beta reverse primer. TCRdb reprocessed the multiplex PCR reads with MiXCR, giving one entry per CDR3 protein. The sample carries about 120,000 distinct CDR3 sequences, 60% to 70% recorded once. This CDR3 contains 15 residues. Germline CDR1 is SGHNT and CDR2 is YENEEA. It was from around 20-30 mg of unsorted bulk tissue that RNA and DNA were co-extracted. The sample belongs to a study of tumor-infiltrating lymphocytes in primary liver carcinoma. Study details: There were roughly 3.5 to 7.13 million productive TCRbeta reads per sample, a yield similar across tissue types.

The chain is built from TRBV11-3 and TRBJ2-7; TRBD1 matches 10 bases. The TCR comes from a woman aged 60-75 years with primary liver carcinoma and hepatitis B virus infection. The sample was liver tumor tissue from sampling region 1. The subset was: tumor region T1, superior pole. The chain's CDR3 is CANSTVTGGNYEQYF. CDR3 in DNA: TGTGCCAACAGCACCGTGACAGGGGGCAACTACGAGCAGTACTTC.